These 15 T cell receptor beta chains were sequenced from one sample in a study of T cell clonality in common variable immunodeficiency (dated by TCRdb to the mid-2010s). The method behind the library was the immunoSEQ multiplex PCR assay. Here the immuneACCESS table is served through TCRdb, limited to in-frame sequences with V and J called. Missing clones are a known gap in these copies; in checked studies unresolved V genes cover under half, and the rest lacks a known reason. For this sample, under 45,000 clones appear and none is a singleton. 1.3% to 1.5% of the sample belongs to the ten largest clones. The sequencing input was peripheral blood mononuclear cells. The receptors derive from a person aged 18 to 75 in good health.

This clone was seen only a few times. Sequencing ends 3 residues short of the CDR3 end; the germline J gene provides the rest. This chain joins TRBV20-1 and TRBJ1-4, with D possibly TRBD1 on 5 matching bases. Germline V CDR1 and CDR2: DFQATT, SNEGSKA (reference sequence). CDR3 length: 14 residues. Partial CDR3 DNA: TGCAGTGCTAGAGGGGGCTCCTATAATTCACCA. Protein product: CSARGGSYNSP. The complete CDR3 sequence is CSARGGSYNSPLFF.

This clone was counted at least ten times. The observed sequence ends 3 residues before the CDR3 terminus, with the missing tail filled in from the germline J gene. This rearrangement joins TRBV6-1 to TRBJ2-7, with D perhaps TRBD1 (6 bases). Germline V gives CDR1 MNHNS, CDR2 SASEGT. The length of the CDR3 is 16 residues. V shed 4 bases and J shed 3 bases, with 19 bases lying between them. The CDR3 sequence is CASSGPTGQPLYEQYF. The sequenced CDR3 bases are TGTGCCAGCAGTGGCCCGACAGGACAACCTCTCTACGAG.

Many counts were recorded for this clone. The read ends 3 residues before the CDR3 terminus; that terminus is restored from the germline J gene. This rearrangement joins TRBV19 to TRBJ2-6; 9 positions agree with TRBD1. This CDR3 is built from 17 residues. The germline CDR1 and CDR2 sequences are LNHDA and SQIVND (reference sequence). The junction had 5 bases not matched to a gene; V was cut back by 5 bases and J by 0 bases. The covered CDR3 bases are TGTGCCAGTAGTTTCGGGACAGGGCACTCTGGGGCCAACGTC. Protein product: CASSFGTGHSGANV. The CDR3 reads in full as CASSFGTGHSGANVLTF.

Comments on this clone: Just one base apart from a much larger clone, this may be a read error. The sequenced fragment ends 3 residues before the CDR3 boundary, so the rest is inferred from the germline J gene. The chain employs TRBV20-1 and TRBJ2-5; 15 bases match TRBD2. CDR1 DFQATT and CDR2 SNEGSKA come from the germline V gene (reference sequence). The CDR3 is 18 amino acids. The CDR3 protein is CSARPLPGLAGGTDTQYF. The covered CDR3 bases are TGCAGTGCTCGACCTCTACCGGGACTAGCGGGAGGCACAGATACC.

This clone was observed many times. The read ends 3 residues before the CDR3 terminus; that terminus is restored from the germline J gene. The V gene is TRBV20-1, the J gene TRBJ1-5; D may be TRBD1 (5 bases). V shed 6 bases and J shed 0 bases, with 21 bases lying between them. This CDR3 spans 17 amino acids. Per germline, CDR1 DFQATT and CDR2 SNEGSKA (reference sequence). CDR3 sequence reads: CSAPGAGSSYSNQPQHF. Partial CDR3 DNA: TGCAGTGCCCCTGGGGCAGGTAGTTCTTATAGCAATCAGCCC.

This clone was seen repeatedly, ten times or more. Read data end 3 residues before the CDR3 end; the end is taken from the germline J gene. This chain connects TRBV7-3 to TRBJ2-1, with 7 bases matching TRBD1. The CDR3 runs 15 residues. Germline lookup yields CDR1 SGHTA and CDR2 FQGTGA. V lost 3 bases to trimming and J lost 0 bases; unmatched junction nucleotides: 2. The CDR3 bases that were read are TGTGCCAGCAGCTTTGACAGGGCCTCCTACAATGAG. Protein: CASSFDRASYNE. The full CDR3 sequence reads CASSFDRASYNEQFF.

This clone was seen many times. The DNA ends 3 residues before the CDR3 does, and the rest of the CDR3 is filled in from the germline J gene. V is TRBV7-9 and J is TRBJ2-5; 7 bases map to TRBD1. The J segment lost 2 bases and the V segment lost 6 bases, leaving 9 bases of the junction unmatched. The CDR3 consists of 15 residues. Germline CDR1 reads SEHNR; CDR2 reads FQNEAQ (reference sequence). The CDR3 bases that were read are TGTGCCAGCAGTAAGGCGACAGGGCCGCAAGAGACC. Its protein is CASSKATGPQET. The whole CDR3 protein reads CASSKATGPQETQYF. Based on the CDR3 plus reference TRBV7-9 and TRBJ2-5, the full variable domain is DTGVSQNPRHKITKRGQNVTFRCDPISEHNRLYWYRQTLGQGPEFLTYFQNEAQLEKSRLLSDRFSAERPKGSFSTLEIQRTEQGDSAMYLCASSKATGPQETQYFGPGTRLLVL.

This clone was counted at least ten times. The read ends 3 residues early relative to the CDR3; the germline J gene fills the gap. The chain carries TRBV14 and TRBJ1-2; D not certain. Trimming took off 0 bases at V and 7 bases at J, with 18 bases between the two ends. In germline, CDR1 is SGHDN, CDR2 FVKESK. This CDR3 region has 16 residues. Incomplete CDR3 DNA: TGTGCCAGCAGCCAAGACAGCAACTACCTTATCGGTGGC. The encoded protein is CASSQDSNYLIGG. The full-length CDR3 reads as CASSQDSNYLIGGYTF.

This clone was observed many times. The sequenced CDR3 bases are TGCAGTGCCCCGGACAGGTCGCGCCCAAGCTACGAG. Amino acid sequence: CSAPDRSRPSYE. The complete CDR3 reads CSAPDRSRPSYEQYF. This rearrangement joins TRBV20-1 to TRBJ2-7; 7 bases map to TRBD1. The read stops 3 residues short of the end of the CDR3; the missing end is completed from the germline J gene. Germline assignment: CDR1 DFQATT and CDR2 SNEGSKA (reference sequence). V was clipped by 6 bases and J by 3 bases; unmatched bases: 14. The CDR3 spans 15 residues.

This clone has ten or more counts. The CDR3 goes on 3 residues after the read ends, and that part is filled in from the germline J gene. The J gene is TRBJ2-3, the V gene TRBV7-2, with D possibly TRBD2 on 7 matching bases. The CDR3 sequence is 15 residues long. The V gene's germline CDR1 is SGHTA and CDR2 FQGNSA. V lost 5 bases to trimming and J lost 6 bases, with 18 bases between them. Here the CDR3 reads CASSAVGGHVDTQYF. The sequenced CDR3 bases are TGTGCCAGCAGCGCTGTGGGGGGGCATGTGGATACG. The entire variable domain, with the rest obtained from reference TRBV7-2 and TRBJ2-3, is as follows: GAGVSQSPSNKVTEKGKDVELRCDPISGHTALYWYRQSLGQGLEFLIYFQGNSAPDKSGLPSDRFSAERTGGSVSTLTIQRTQQEDSAVYLCASSAVGGHVDTQYFGPGTRLTVL.

This clone was seen at least ten times. The covered CDR3 bases are TGTGCCAGCTCGACGGGGTGGGAAAAA. Protein product: CASSTGWEK. The whole CDR3 reads CASSTGWEKLFF. The J gene is TRBJ1-4, the V gene TRBV18; D unresolved. From the germline J gene comes the end of the CDR3, since the read stops 3 residues before it. The CDR3 is made up of 12 amino acids. Trimming took 6 bases from V and 8 from J, leaving 10 bases between them. CDR1 KGHSH and CDR2 LQKENI come from the germline V gene.

This clone was seen at least ten times. The CDR3 extends 3 residues past the end of the read, so its final part is completed from the germline J gene. The V and J genes are TRBV19 and TRBJ2-7; the D gene is possibly TRBD2 (6 bases). V was trimmed by 4 bases and J by 2 bases, leaving 15 bases between them. The CDR3 is made up of 15 amino acids. Germline V gene sequence: CDR1 LNHDA, CDR2 SQIVND (reference sequence). The CDR3 loop is CASSRHPGLTYEQYF. The sequenced part of the CDR3 DNA is TGTGCCAGTAGTAGACACCCGGGACTTACCTACGAG.

This clone was seen at least ten times. The CDR3 is cut off 3 residues early in the read; its end comes from the germline J gene. This chain connects TRBV19 to TRBJ1-5; D gene ambiguous. This CDR3 contains 15 residues. Per the germline V gene, CDR1 is LNHDA and CDR2 is SQIVND (reference sequence). Trimming took 5 bases from V and 0 from J, leaving 11 bases between them. The CDR3 DNA, read in part, is TGTGCCAGTAGTCTTCAGTTCGTTAGCAATCAGCCC. Its translation is CASSLQFVSNQP. The whole CDR3 reads CASSLQFVSNQPQHF.

There are a few counts of this clone. The CDR3 end lies 3 residues beyond the end of the read and is filled in from the germline J gene. The V call is TRBV10-2, the J call TRBJ2-7, with TRBD1 matching 10 bases. V was clipped by 3 bases and J by 1 base; unmatched bases: 6. CDR3 length: 16 residues. The germline gives CDR1 WSHSY, CDR2 SAAADI. CDR3 DNA (partial): TGCGCCAGCAGTGACCTCCGGGACAGGGGATCCTACGAG. Translated, it gives CASSDLRDRGSYE. The complete CDR3 sequence is CASSDLRDRGSYEQYF.

At least ten counts were recorded for this clone. The read ends 3 residues before the CDR3 terminus; that terminus is restored from the germline J gene. The rearrangement joins TRBV18 to TRBJ2-2, with 8 nucleotides matching TRBD2. Germline CDR1 and CDR2: KGHSH and LQKENI. V shed 2 bases, J shed 3 bases, and the junction held 14 bases outside the gene matches. CDR3 length: 19 amino acids. Here the CDR3 reads CASSPLPPRAGVDTGELFF. Partial CDR3 DNA: TGTGCCAGCTCACCATTGCCCCCCCGAGCGGGAGTAGACACCGGGGAG.